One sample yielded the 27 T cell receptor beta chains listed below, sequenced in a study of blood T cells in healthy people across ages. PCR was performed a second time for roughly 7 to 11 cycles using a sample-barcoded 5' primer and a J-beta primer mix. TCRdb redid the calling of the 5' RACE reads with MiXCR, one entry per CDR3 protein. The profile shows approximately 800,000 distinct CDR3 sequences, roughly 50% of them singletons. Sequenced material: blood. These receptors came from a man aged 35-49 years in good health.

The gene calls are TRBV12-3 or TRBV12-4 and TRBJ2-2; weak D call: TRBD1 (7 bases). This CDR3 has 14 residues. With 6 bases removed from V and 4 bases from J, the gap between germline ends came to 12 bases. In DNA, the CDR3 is TGTGCCAGCAGCCGACAGGGAGGCACCGGGGAGCTGTTTTTT. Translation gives CASSRQGGTGELFF.

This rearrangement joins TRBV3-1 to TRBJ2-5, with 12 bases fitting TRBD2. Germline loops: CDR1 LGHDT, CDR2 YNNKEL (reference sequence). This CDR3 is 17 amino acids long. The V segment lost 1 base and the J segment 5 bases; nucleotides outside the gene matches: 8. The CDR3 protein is CASSQGVFTSGGETQYF. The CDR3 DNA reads TGTGCCAGCAGCCAAGGGGTGTTTACTAGCGGGGGGGAGACCCAGTACTTC.

The CDR3 loop reads CASSQVGATGEQFF. DNA of the CDR3: TGCGCCAGCAGCCAAGTAGGGGCGACGGGTGAGCAGTTCTTC. The chain carries TRBV4-1 and TRBJ2-1; D perhaps matches TRBD1 (5 bases). CDR3 length: 14 residues. Germline V CDR1 and CDR2: MGHRA, YSYEKL. V was clipped by 1 base and J by 9 bases, with 13 bases between them.

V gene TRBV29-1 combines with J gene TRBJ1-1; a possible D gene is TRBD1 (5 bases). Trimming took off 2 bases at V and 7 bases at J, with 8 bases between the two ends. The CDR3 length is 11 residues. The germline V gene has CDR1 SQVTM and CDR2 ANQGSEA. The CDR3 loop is CSVETGVEAFF. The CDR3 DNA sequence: TGCAGCGTTGAAACAGGAGTTGAAGCTTTCTTT.

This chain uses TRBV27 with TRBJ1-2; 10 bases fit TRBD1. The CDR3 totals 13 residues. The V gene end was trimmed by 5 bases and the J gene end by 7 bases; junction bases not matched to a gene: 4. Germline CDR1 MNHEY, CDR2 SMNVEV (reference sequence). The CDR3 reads CASSVGTGAGYTF. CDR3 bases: TGTGCCAGCAGTGTTGGGACAGGGGCTGGCTACACCTTC.

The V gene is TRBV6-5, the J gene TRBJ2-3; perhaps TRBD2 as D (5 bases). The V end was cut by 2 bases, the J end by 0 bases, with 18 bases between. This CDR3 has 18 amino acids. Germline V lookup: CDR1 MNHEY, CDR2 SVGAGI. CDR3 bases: TGTGCCAGCAGTTACGACCAAATAGCGATATCTAGCACAGATACGCAGTATTTT. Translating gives CASSYDQIAISSTDTQYF.

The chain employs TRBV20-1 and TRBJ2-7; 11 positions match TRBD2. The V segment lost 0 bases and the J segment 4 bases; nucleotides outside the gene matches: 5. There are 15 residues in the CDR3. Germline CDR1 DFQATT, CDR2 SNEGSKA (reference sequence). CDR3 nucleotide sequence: TGCAGTGCTAGAGAGCTAGCGGGAGGCCCGTACGAGCAGTACTTC. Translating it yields CSARELAGGPYEQYF.

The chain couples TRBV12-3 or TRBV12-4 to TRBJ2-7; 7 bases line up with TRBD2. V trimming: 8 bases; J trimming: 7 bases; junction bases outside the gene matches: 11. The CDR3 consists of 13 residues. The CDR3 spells CASGFGGVTEQYF. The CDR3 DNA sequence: TGTGCCAGCGGGTTTGGGGGGGTCACTGAGCAGTACTTC.

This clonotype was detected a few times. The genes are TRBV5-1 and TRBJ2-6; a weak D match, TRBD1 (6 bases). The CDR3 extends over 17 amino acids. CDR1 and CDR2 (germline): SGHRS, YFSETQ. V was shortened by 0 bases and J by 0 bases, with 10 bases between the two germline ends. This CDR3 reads CASSLEARGSGANVLTF. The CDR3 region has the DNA TGCGCCAGCAGCTTGGAAGCCAGGGGCTCTGGGGCCAACGTCCTGACTTTC.

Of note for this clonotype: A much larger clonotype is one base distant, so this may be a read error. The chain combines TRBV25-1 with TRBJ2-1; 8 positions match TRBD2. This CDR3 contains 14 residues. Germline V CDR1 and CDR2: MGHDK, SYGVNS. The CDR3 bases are TGTGCCGGCAGTGGAAGCGGGAGCTACAATGAGCAGTTCTTC. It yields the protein CAGSGSGSYNEQFF.

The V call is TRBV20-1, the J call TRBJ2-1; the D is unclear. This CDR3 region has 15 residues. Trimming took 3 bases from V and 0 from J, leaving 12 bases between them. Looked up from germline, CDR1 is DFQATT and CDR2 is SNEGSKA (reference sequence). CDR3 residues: CSASPEESSYNEQFF. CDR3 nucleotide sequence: TGCAGTGCTAGCCCTGAGGAGAGCTCCTACAATGAGCAGTTCTTC.

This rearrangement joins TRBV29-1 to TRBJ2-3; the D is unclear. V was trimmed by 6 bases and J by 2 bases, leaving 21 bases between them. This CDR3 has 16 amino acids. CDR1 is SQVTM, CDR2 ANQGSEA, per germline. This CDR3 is CSVHPFGIRDTDTQYF. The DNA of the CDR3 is TGCAGCGTACACCCCTTTGGGATAAGGGACACAGATACGCAGTATTTT.

CDR3: CASSLGDYNTDTQYF. The DNA of the CDR3 is TGTGCCAGCAGCTTAGGGGACTACAACACAGATACGCAGTATTTT. This sequence joins TRBV7-2 and TRBJ2-3; 7 positions agree with TRBD2. Germline loops: CDR1 SGHTA, CDR2 FQGNSA. The ends lost 1 base at V and 2 bases at J; junction bases unmatched: 3. This CDR3 comprises 15 residues.

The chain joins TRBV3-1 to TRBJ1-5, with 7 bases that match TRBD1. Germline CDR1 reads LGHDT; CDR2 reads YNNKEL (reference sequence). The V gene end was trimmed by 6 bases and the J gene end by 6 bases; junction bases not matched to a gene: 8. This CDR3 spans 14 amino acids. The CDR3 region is CASSLRGLGQPQHF. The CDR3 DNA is TGTGCCAGCAGTCTCAGGGGGTTGGGTCAGCCCCAGCATTTT.

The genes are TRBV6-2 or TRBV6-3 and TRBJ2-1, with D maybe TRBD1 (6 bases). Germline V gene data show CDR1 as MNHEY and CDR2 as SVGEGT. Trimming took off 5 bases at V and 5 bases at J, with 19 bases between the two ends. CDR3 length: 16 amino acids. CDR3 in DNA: TGTGCCAGCAGTCTTCCCGGACAGTTGGCAAACAATGAGCAGTTCTTC. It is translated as CASSLPGQLANNEQFF.

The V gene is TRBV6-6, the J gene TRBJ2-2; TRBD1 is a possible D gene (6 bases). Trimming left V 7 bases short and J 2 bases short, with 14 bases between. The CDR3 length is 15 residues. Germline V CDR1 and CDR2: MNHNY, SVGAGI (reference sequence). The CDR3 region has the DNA TGTGCCAGCAAGTCCCTGGGGGCTAACACCGGGGAGCTGTTTTTT. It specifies CASKSLGANTGELFF.

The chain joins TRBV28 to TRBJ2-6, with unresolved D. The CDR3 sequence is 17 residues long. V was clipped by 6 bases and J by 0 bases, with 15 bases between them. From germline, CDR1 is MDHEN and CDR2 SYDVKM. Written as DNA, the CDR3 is TGTGCCAGCAGGATCCTCAGACGGACCTCTGGGGCCAACGTCCTGACTTTC. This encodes CASRILRRTSGANVLTF.

CDR3 DNA: TGTGCCAGCAGTGGAGCAAAGGGCACCGGGGAGCTGTTTTTT. Its translation: CASSGAKGTGELFF. V and J are TRBV25-1 and TRBJ2-2; D unclear. The CDR3 runs to 14 residues. V was clipped by 4 bases and J by 4 bases, with 10 bases between them. CDR1 is MGHDK, CDR2 SYGVNS, per germline. Full variable domain (remainder filled in from reference TRBV25-1 and TRBJ2-2): EADIYQTPRYLVIGTGKKITLECSQTMGHDKMYWYQQDPGMELHLIHYSYGVNSTEKGDLSSESTVSRIRTEHFPLTLESARPSHTSQYLCASSGAKGTGELFFGEGSRLTVL.

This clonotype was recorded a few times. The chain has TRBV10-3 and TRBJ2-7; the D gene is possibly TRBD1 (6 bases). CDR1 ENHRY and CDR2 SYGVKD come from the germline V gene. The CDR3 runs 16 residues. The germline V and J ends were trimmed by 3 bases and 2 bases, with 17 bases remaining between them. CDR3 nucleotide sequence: TGTGCCATCAGTGAATCGGGCAGGGGTCGACCCTACGAGCAGTACTTC. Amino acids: CAISESGRGRPYEQYF.

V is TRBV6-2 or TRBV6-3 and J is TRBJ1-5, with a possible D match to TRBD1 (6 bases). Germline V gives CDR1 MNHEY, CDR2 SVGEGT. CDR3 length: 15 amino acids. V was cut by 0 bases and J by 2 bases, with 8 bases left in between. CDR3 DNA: TGTGCCAGCAGTTACTCCGGGACACGCAATCAGCCCCAGCATTTT. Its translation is CASSYSGTRNQPQHF.

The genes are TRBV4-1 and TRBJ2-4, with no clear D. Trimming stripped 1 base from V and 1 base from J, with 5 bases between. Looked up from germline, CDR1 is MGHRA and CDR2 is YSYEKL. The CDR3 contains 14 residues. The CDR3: CASSQAEAKNIQYF. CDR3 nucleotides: TGCGCCAGCAGCCAAGCTGAGGCCAAAAACATTCAGTACTTC.

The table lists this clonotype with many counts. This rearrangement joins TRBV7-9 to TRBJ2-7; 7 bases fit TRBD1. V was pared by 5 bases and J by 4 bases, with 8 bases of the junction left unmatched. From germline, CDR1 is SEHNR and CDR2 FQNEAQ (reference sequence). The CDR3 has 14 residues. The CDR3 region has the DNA TGTGCCAGCAGCCTTCCGGGACAGACATACGAGCAGTACTTC. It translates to CASSLPGQTYEQYF.

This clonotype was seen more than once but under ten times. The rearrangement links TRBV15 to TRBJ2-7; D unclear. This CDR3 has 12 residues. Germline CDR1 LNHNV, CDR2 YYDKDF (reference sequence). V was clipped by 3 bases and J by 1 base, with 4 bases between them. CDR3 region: CATSRRSYEQYF. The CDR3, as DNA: TGTGCCACCAGCAGGCGGTCCTACGAGCAGTACTTC.

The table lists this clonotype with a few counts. The CDR3 DNA is TGTGCCTGGAGTTTTGGAGGGGAGACCCAGTACTTC. This encodes CAWSFGGETQYF. The chain uses TRBV30 and TRBJ2-5; tentatively, D is TRBD2 (6 bases). Per the germline V gene, CDR1 is GTSNPN and CDR2 is SVGIG (reference sequence). The ends were cut back, 2 bases at V and 5 bases at J, with 9 bases in the middle. The CDR3 is 12 residues long.

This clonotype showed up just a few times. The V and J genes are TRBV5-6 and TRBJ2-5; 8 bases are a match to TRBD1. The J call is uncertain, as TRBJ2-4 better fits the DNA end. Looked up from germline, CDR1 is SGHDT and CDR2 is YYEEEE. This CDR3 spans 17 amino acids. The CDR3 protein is CASSSLGQGLNLDIQYF. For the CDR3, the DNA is TGTGCCAGCAGCTCCCTAGGACAGGGTCTTAATTTGGACATTCAGTACTTC.

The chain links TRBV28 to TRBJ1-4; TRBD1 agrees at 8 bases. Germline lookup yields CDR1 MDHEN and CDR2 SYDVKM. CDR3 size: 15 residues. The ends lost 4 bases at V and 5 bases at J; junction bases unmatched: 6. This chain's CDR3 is CASSSPRGQNEKLFF. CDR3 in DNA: TGTGCCAGCAGTTCCCCCAGGGGGCAAAATGAAAAACTGTTTTTT.

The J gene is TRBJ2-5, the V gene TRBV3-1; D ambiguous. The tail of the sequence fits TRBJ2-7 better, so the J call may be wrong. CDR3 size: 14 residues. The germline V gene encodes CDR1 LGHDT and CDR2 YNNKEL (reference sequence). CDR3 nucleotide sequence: TGTGCCAGCAGCCAACATTCCACTACCTACGAGCAGTACTTC. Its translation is CASSQHSTTYEQYF.